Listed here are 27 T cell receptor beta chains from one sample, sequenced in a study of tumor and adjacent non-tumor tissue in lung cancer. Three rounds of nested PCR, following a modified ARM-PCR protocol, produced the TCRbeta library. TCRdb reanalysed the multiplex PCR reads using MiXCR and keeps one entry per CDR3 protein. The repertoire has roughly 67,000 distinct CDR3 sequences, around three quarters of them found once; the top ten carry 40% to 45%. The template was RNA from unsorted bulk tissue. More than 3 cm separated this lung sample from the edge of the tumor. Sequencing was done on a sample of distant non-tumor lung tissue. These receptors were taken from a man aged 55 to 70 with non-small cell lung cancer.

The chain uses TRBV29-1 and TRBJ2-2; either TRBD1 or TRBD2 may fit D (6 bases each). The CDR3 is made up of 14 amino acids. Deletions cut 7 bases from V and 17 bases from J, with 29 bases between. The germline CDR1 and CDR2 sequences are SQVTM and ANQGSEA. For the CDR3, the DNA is TGCAGCGCCTACCCCAAGGTCGGGGGCGGGGAACTATTTTTT. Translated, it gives CSAYPKVGGGELFF.

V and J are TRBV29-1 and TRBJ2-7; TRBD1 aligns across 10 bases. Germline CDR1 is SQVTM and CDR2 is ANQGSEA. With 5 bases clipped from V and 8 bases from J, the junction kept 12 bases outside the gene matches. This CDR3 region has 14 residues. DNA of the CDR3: TGCAGCGTTATCGATCGGGACAGGGGCAACAAGCAGTACTTC. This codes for CSVIDRDRGNKQYF.

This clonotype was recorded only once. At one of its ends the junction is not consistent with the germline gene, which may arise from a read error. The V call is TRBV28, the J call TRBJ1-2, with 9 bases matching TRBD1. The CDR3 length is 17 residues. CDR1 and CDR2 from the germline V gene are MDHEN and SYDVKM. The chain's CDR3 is CASSKSGQGHTSYGYTF. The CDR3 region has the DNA TGCGCCAGCAGTAAATCGGGACAGGGCCACACTAGCTATGGCTACACCTTC.

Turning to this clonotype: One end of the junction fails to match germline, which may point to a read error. This CDR3 reads CASGREGLDTQYF. The CDR3, as DNA: TGTGCCTCGGGACGGGAGGGCCTCGATACGCAGTACTTT. The J gene is TRBJ2-3, the V gene TRBV11-2; TRBD2 matches 8 bases. The CDR3 totals 13 residues. Germline CDR1 is SGHAT and CDR2 is FQNNGV. The whole variable domain, filled in from reference TRBV11-2 and TRBJ2-3, reads EAGVAQSPRYKIIEKRQSVAFWCNPISGHATLYWYQQILGQGPKLLIQFQNNGVVDDSQLPKDRFSAERLKGVDSTLKIQPAKLEDSAVYLCASGREGLDTQYFGPGTRLTVL.

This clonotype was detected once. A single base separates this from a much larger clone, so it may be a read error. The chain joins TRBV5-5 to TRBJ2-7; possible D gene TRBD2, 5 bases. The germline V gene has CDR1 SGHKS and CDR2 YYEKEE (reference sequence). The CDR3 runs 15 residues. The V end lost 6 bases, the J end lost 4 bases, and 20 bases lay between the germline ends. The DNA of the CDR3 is TGTGCCAGCAACTCCGGGCCGGGGATGGGATACGAGCAGTACTTC. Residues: CASNSGPGMGYEQYF.

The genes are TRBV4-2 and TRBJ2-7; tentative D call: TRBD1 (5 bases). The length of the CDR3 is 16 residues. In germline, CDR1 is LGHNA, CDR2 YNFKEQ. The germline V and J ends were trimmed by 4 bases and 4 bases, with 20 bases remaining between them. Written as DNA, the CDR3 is TGTGCCAGCAGCCTAAGGGGCGGCGCCGTCTCATACGAGCAGTACTTC. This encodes CASSLRGGAVSYEQYF.

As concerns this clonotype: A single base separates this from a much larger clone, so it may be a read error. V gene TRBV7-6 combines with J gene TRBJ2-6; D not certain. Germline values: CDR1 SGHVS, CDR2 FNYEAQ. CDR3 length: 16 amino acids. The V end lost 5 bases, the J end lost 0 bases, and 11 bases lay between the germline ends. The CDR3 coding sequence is TGTGCCAGCAGCACATTCGGAAGCTCTGGGGCCAACGTCCTGACTTTC. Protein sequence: CASSTFGSSGANVLTF. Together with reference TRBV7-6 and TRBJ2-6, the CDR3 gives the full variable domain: GAGVSQSPRYKVTKRGQDVALRCDPISGHVSLYWYRQALGQGPEFLTYFNYEAQQDKSGLPNDRFSAERPEGSISTLTIQRTEQRDSAMYRCASSTFGSSGANVLTFGAGSRLTVL.

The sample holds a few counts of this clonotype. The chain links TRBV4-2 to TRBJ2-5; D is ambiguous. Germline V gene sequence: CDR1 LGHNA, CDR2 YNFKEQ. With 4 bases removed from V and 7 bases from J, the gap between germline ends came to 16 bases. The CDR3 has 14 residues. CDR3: CASSLGQHEGTQYF. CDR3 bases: TGTGCCAGCAGCCTAGGCCAGCATGAAGGGACCCAGTACTTC.

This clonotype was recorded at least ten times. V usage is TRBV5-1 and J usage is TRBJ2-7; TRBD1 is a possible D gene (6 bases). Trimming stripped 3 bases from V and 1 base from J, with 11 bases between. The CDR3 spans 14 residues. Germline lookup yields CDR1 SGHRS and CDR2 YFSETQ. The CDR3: CASSSQDSSYEQYF. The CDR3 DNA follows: TGCGCCAGCAGCTCACAGGACAGTTCCTACGAGCAGTACTTC.

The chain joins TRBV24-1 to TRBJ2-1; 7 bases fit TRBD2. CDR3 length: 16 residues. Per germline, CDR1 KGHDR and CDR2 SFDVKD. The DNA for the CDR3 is TGTACTACCAGTGATCAAAATGGCGGGGGCTACAATGAGCAGTTCTTC. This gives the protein CTTSDQNGGGYNEQFF.

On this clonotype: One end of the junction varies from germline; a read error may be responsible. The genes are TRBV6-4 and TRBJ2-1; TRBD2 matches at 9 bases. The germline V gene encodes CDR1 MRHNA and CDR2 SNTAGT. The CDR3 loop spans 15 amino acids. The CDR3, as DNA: TGTGCCAGCAGCCATAGCGGGAGTTTCTACAATAAGCAGTTCTTC. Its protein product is CASSHSGSFYNKQFF.

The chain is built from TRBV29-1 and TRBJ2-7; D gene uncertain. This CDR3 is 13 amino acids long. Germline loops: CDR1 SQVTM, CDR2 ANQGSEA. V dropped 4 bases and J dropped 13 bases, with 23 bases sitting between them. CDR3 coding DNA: TGCAGCGTTGTGCGGAACAGCTCCTACGAGTACTACTTC. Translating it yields CSVVRNSSYEYYF.

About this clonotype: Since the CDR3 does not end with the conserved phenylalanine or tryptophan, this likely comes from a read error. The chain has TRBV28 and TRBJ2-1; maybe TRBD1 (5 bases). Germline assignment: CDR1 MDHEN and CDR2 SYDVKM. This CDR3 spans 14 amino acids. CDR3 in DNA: TGTGTCTCGCAGGGAACGACAAACTACAATGAGCAGTTCCTC. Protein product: CVSQGTTNYNEQFL.

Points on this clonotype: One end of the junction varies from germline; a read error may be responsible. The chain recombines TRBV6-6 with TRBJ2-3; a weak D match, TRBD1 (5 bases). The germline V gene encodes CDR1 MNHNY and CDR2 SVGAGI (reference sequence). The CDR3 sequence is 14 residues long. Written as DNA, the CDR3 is TGTGCCATCACCGAAGACAGTACCACAGATATGCAGTATTTT. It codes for CAITEDSTTDMQYF.

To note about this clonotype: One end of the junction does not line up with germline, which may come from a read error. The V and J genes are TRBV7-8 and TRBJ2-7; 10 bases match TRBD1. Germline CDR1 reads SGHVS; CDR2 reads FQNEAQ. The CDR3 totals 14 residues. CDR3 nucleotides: TGTCCCAGCAGCTTTTCGAGGACAGGGGGGGAGCAGTACTTC. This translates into CPSSFSRTGGEQYF.

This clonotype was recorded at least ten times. CDR3 nucleotide sequence: TGCAGTGCTCCGCCCGGGACTAGCGGGATCCCTAGGGGGGAGCAGTACTTC. It encodes CSAPPGTSGIPRGEQYF. The V and J genes are TRBV20-1 and TRBJ2-7; TRBD2 matches at 13 bases. Germline CDR1 is DFQATT and CDR2 is SNEGSKA (reference sequence). This CDR3 is built from 17 residues. V shed 5 bases and J 7 bases; nucleotides not matched to a gene: 17.

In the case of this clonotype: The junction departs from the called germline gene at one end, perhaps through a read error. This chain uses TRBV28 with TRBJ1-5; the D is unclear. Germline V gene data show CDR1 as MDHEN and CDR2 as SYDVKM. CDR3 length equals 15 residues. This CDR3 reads CANSLSGSSNQAQHF. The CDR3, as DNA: TGTGCCAACAGTTTGTCGGGGTCTAGCAATCAGGCCCAGCATTTT.

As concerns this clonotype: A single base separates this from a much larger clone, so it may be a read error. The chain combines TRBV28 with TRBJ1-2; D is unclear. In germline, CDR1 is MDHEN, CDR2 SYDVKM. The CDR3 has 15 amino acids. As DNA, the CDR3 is TGTGCCGGCAGAGCCCCAAGGAGGGCGCTCTATGGCTACACCTTC. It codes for CAGRAPRRALYGYTF.

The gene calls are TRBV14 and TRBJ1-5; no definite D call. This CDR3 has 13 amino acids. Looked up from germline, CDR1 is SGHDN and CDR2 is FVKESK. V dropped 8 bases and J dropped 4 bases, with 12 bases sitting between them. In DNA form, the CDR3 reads TGTGCCAGCGGCCGAGCCGGAAATCAGCCCCAGCATTTT. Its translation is CASGRAGNQPQHF.

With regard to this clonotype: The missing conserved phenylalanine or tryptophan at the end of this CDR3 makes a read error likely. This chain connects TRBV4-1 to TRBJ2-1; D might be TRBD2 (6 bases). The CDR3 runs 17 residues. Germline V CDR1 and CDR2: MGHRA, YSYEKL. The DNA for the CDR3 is TGCGCCAGCGGCCAAGATGGGGCGGGATTACTGGTTTATGAGCAGTTCATC. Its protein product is CASGQDGAGLLVYEQFI.

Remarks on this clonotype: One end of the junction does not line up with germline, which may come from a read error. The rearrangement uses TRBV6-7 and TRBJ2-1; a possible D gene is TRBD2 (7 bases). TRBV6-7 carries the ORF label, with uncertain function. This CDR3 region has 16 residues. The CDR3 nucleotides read TGTGTCAGCGGAAACGGGTGGAGGGGGGGCTACAATGAGCAGTTCTTC. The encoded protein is CVSGNGWRGGYNEQFF.

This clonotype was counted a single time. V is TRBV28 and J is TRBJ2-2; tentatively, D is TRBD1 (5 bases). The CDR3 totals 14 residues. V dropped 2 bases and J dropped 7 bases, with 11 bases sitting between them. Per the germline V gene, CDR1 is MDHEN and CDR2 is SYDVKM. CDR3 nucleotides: TGTGCCAGCAGTTTACGGTCAGGGAACGGGGAGCTGTTTTTT. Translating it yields CASSLRSGNGELFF.

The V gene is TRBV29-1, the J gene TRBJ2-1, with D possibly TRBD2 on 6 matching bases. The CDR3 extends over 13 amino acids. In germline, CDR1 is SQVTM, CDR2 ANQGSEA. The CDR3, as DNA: TGCGTAACTGGGGAGGATGGACACAATGAGCAGTTCTTC. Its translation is CVTGEDGHNEQFF.

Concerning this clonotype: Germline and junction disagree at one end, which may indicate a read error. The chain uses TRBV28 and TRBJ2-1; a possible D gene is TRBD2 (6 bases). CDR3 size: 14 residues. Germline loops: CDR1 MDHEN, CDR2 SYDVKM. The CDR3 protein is CASCLGGTYNERFF. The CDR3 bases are TGTGCCAGCTGTTTGGGCGGGACGTACAATGAGCGGTTCTTC.

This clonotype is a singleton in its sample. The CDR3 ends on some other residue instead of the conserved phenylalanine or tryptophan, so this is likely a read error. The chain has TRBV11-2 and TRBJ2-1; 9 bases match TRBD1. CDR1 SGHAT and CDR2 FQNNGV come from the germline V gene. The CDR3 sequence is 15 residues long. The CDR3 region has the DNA TGTGCTAGCAGCTTAGACCCCGACAGGGGGGGCGAGCAGTTCCTC. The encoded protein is CASSLDPDRGGEQFL.

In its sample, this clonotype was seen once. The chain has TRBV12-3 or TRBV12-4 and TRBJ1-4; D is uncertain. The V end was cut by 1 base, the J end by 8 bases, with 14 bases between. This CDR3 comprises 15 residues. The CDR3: CASSLGPRWNEKLFF. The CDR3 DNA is TGTGCCAGCAGTTTAGGGCCCAGGTGGAACGAAAAACTGTTTTTT.

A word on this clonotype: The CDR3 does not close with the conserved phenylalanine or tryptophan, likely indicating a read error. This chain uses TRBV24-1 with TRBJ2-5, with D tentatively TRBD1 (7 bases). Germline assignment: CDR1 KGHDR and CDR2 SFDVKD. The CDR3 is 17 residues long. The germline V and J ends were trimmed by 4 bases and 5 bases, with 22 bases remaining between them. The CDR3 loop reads CATSDPRDPTGRETQYI. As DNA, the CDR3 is TGTGCCACCAGTGACCCCAGGGATCCGACAGGGAGGGAGACCCAGTACATC.